Listed below are T cell receptor beta chains from one sample, sequenced in a study of control samples from healthy donors and cancer patients. Generated by immunoSEQ multiplex PCR, the TCRdb table keeps only in-frame clones and is missing some. There are roughly 120,000 clones in the sample; around 96% occur only once, and 3.5% to 4% lies in the top ten. Sequencing used blood. These TCRs come from a man aged 30 to 39 in good health. Both conserved end residues are part of each CDR3. Fields, in order: J gene, CDR3 length, V gene, D gene, clone size, CDR3 DNA, CDR3 protein. D genes are given only for firm matches. Where a row states a size, it is once, few, many or the class of an expanded clone; other rows omit it.

TRBJ1-4	16	TRBV7-9	TRBD1	once	TGTGCCAGCAGCGGAGGGACAGTTTCAACTAATGAAAAACTGTTTTTT	CASSGGTVSTNEKLFF
TRBJ1-1	12	TRBV6-6	NA	NA	TGTGCCAGCAGTTACGGGACTCCGGAAGCTTTCTTT	CASSYGTPEAFF
TRBJ2-3	15	TRBV6-5	TRBD1	NA	TGTGCCAGCAGAACTGGGACAGGGAAGACAGATACGCAGTATTTT	CASRTGTGKTDTQYF
TRBJ2-1	11	TRBV28	NA	NA	TGTGCCAGCAGTGTATACAATGAGCAGTTCTTC	CASSVYNEQFF
TRBJ2-2	17	TRBV7-4	NA	NA	TGTGCCAGCAGCTTAGTTAGTAAGCGGCCACGCACCGGGGAGCTGTTTTTT	CASSLVSKRPRTGELFF
TRBJ2-7	18	TRBV3-1/TRBV3-2	TRBD2	NA	TGTGCCAGCAGCCAAGGACACCTAGCGCGGGGGGGCCCATTCGAGCAGTACTTC	CASSQGHLARGGPFEQYF
TRBJ2-1	12	TRBV7-9	NA	NA	TGTGCCAGCGGGTGGTCCTACAATGAGCAGTTCTTC	CASGWSYNEQFF
TRBJ2-7	15	TRBV5-6	NA	NA	TGTGCCAGCAGCTCGCCTAAGGACCCTGTCTACGAGCAGTACTTC	CASSSPKDPVYEQYF
TRBJ1-6	15	TRBV5-4	TRBD1	NA	TGTGCCAGCAGCTTGGGGCAGGGGGTTTTGACACCCCTCCACTTT	CASSLGQGVLTPLHF
TRBJ2-5	13	TRBV18	NA	NA	TGTGCCAGCTCACCACAGGGCCAAGAGACCCAGTACTTC	CASSPQGQETQYF
TRBJ2-5	13	TRBV19	NA	NA	TGTGCCAGTAGTGACAGGCAGGCAGAGACCCAGTACTTC	CASSDRQAETQYF
TRBJ2-3	16	TRBV5-1	NA	NA	TGCGCCAGCAGCACCCGGAGTTGGGCTAGCACAGATACGCAGTATTTT	CASSTRSWASTDTQYF
TRBJ2-7	17	TRBV10-3	NA	NA	TGTGCCATCAGTGAGTCCCCCTTTGTGAGCGACTCCTACGAGCAGTACTTC	CAISESPFVSDSYEQYF
TRBJ2-7	15	TRBV7-2	TRBD1	NA	TGTGCCAGCAGCTTATTAGGGACAGGGGGTGGCGAGCAGTACTTC	CASSLLGTGGGEQYF